The present T cell receptor beta chain was sequenced within a study of blood T cell repertoires in COVID-19. As for the study in general: Acute and convalescent COVID-19 samples came from the United States, Italy and Spain. PBMCs, B-cell-depleted T cells, or T cells were the source of the cDNA or gDNA that made up the material.

Per the germline V gene, CDR1 is LGHNA and CDR2 is YSLEER. The CDR3 is 16 amino acids. V was clipped by 3 bases and J by 0 bases, with 12 bases between them. Under the authors' procedure: Amplification from reference gene primers served as the basis for estimated nucleated cell counts. Generated by immunoSEQ multiplex PCR, the TCRdb table keeps only in-frame clones and is missing some. That table supplies the V and J calls and clone size; D and trimming were determined from the DNA. The sample carries tens of thousands of clones, 75% to 95% recorded once. The sample taken for sequencing was peripheral blood. The V gene is TRBV4-3, the J gene TRBJ1-3; D is uncertain. The clonotype was recovered from a woman aged 70-85 years with active COVID-19. Here the CDR3 reads CASSQGGQSSGNTIYF. The CDR3 DNA sequence: TGCGCCAGCAGCCAGGGAGGGCAGTCCTCTGGAAACACCATATATTTT.